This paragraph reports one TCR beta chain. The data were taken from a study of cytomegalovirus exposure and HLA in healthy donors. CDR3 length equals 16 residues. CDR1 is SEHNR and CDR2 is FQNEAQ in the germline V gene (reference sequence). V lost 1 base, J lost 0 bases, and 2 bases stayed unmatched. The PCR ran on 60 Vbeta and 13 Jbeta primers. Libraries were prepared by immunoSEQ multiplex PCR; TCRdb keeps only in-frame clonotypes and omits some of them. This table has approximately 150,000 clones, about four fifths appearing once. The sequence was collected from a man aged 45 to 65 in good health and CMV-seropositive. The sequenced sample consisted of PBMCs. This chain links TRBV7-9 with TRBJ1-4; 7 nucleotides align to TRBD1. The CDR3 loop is CASSLGQGPTNEKLFF. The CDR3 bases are TGTGCCAGCAGCTTAGGACAGGGACCAACTAATGAAAAACTGTTTTTT.